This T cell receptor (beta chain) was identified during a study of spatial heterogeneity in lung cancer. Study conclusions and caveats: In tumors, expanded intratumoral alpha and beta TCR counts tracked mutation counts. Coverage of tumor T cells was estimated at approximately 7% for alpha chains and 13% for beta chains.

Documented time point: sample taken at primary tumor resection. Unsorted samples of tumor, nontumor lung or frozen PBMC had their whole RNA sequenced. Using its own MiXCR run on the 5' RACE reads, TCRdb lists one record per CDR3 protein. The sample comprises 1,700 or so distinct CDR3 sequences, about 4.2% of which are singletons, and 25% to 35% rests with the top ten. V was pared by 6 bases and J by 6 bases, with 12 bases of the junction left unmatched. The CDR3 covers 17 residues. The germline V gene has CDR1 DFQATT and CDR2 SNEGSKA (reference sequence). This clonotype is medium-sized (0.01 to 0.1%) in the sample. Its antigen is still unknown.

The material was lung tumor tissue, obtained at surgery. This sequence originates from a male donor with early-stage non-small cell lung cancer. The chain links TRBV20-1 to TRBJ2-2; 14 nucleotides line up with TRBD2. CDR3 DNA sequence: TGCAGTGCAAGACCCGGGACTAGCGGGAGTTGGGCCGGGGAGCTGTTTTTT. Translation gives CSARPGTSGSWAGELFF.